This T cell receptor (beta chain) was sequenced during a study of shared clonotypes between healthy human individuals. Points on this clone: Its antigen is as yet unknown.

Study findings and constraints: Shared across a few donors were around 5% of the naive CD4 clonotypes.

TCRdb keeps only in-frame clones here, not all; method: immunoSEQ multiplex PCR. The table shows hundreds of thousands of clones, with about 96% occurring only once. CD45RO-negative cells were positively selected for CCR7, leaving out terminally differentiated effector memory CD45RA+ cells. Germline V gives CDR1 MGHRA, CDR2 YSYEKL. This CDR3 spans 13 amino acids. V lost 1 base and J lost 5, with 8 bases in between. Material for sequencing was naive CD8+ T cells sorted from blood. The chain carries TRBV4-1 and TRBJ1-2; D might be TRBD1 (5 bases). The sequence was collected from a woman in her twenties or thirties in good health. The CDR3 DNA reads as TGCGCCAGCAGCCAAGGGGGACGGTATGGCTACACCTTC. It specifies CASSQGGRYGYTF.